The present TCR beta chain was sequenced within a study of graft-versus-host responses after intestinal transplantation. The table came from immunoSEQ multiplex PCR; TCRdb's copy has only in-frame clones and leaves some out. The sample lists about 85,000 clones; around 83% were seen once. This CDR3 has 16 residues. J was trimmed by 2 bases and V by 6 bases; bases with no gene match: 6. Looked up from germline, CDR1 is MDHEN and CDR2 is SYDVKM. This clone was picked up one time. The target antigen is unknown. Different DNA sequences within this sample yield the same CDR3. The clonotype originates from a human donor who received an intestinal transplant. The gene calls are TRBV28 and TRBJ2-5; 13 bases map to TRBD2. Sequencing used unstimulated CD8+ T cells sorted from spleen or lymph node cells, obtained before intestinal transplant. CDR3 coding DNA: TGTGCCAGCAGCCTACCGGGACTAGCGGGACAAGAGACCCAGTACTTC. It specifies CASSLPGLAGQETQYF. The full variable domain, in which reference TRBV28 and TRBJ2-5 provide the parts outside the CDR3, is DVKVTQSSRYLVKRTGEKVFLECVQDMDHENMFWYRQDPGLGLRLIYFSYDVKMKEKGDIPEGYSVSREKKERFSLILESASTNQTSMYLCASSLPGLAGQETQYFGPGTRLLVL.